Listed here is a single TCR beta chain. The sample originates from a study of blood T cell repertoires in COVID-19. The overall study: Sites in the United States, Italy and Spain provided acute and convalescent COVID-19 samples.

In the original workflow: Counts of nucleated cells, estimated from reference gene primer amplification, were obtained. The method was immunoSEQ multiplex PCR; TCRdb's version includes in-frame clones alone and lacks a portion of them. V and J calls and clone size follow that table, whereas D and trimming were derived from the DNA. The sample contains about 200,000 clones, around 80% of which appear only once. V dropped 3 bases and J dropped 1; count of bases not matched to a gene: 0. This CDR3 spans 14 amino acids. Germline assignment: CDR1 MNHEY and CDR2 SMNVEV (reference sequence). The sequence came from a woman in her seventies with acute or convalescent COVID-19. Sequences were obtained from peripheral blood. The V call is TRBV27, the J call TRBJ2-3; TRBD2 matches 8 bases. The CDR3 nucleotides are TGTGCCAGCAGTTTTAGCGGGGGCACAGATACGCAGTATTTT. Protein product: CASSFSGGTDTQYF.